This T cell receptor (beta chain) was recovered during a study of T cells expressing NK-cell markers. Findings and caveats of the study: The leading position in the CD3+CD56-NKG2C+ fraction of a few donors also went to these clonotypes.

About this clonotype: Its antigen is not known.

The germline V gene encodes CDR1 DFQATT and CDR2 SNEGSKA (reference sequence). This CDR3 comprises 13 residues. One entry per CDR3 protein, without DNA, is what TCRdb gives after re-calling the 5' RACE reads. Seen in this sample are about 160,000 distinct CDR3 sequences; the ten most common clones hold around 18%. The specimen was blood T cells: a sorted CD56 or NKG2C T cell subset, CD4+ or CD8+ T cells, or bulk PBMC T cells (not recorded which). J is TRBJ2-5 and V is TRBV20-1. The TCR originated in a woman between 18 and 75 years old in good health. This CDR3 reads CSASLRRGETQYF.